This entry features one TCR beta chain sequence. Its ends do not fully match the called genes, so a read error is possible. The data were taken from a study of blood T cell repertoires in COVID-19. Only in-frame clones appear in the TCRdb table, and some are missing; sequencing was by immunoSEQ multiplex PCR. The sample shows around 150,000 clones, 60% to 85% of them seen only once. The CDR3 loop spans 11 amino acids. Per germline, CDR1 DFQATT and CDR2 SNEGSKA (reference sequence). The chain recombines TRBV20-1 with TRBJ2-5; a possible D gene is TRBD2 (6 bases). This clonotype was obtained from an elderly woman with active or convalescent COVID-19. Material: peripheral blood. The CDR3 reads CSARDRENQYF. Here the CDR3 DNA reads TGCAGTGCTAGAGACCGGGAGAACCAGTACTTC.